These 22 T cell receptor beta chains share one sample of origin, sequenced in a study of brain T cells in children with intractable seizures. Profiling relied on immunoSEQ multiplex PCR, and the TCRdb table lists in-frame clones only, not all of them. The table records about 340,000 clones, about 93% of them present only once. Stated time point: blood from clinic visit 5 months post-surgery; TSC patient then seizure free. The material was peripheral blood, obtained 4 to 6 months after surgery. All receptors derive from a boy in the first two years of life with tuberous sclerosis and intractable seizures.

The V and J genes are TRBV23-1 and TRBJ1-5; a possible D gene is TRBD1 (5 bases). TRBV23-1 is filed as an ORF, its function uncertain. The CDR3 has 17 amino acids. Trimming cost V 6 bases and J 1 base, with 19 bases left between them. CDR3: CASSSGTRAGSNQPQHF. In DNA, the CDR3 is TGCGCCAGCAGCTCGGGGACTCGTGCTGGGAGCAATCAGCCCCAGCATTTT.

CDR3 protein: CASSLAGNFLTEAFF. Here the CDR3 DNA reads TGCGCCAGCAGCTTGGCCGGAAATTTTTTAACTGAAGCTTTCTTT. The V call is TRBV5-1, the J call TRBJ1-1; no definite D call. The CDR3 has 15 residues. Germline CDR1 SGHRS, CDR2 YFSETQ. V dropped 0 bases and J dropped 5 bases, with 14 bases sitting between them.

The chain couples TRBV27 to TRBJ2-5; the D gene is possibly TRBD1 (5 bases). This CDR3 is 14 amino acids long. Germline V gene data show CDR1 as MNHEY and CDR2 as SMNVEV (reference sequence). V lost 5 bases and J 5 bases, leaving 15 bases between the germline ends. Written as DNA, the CDR3 is TGTGCCAGCAGTCCCCTGGGGCTGAGGGAGACCCAGTACTTC. This encodes CASSPLGLRETQYF.

The chain links TRBV7-9 to TRBJ2-7, with D maybe TRBD1 (5 bases). The CDR3 covers 13 residues. The V gene's germline CDR1 is SEHNR and CDR2 FQNEAQ (reference sequence). Deletions cut 4 bases from V and 0 bases from J, with 7 bases between. This CDR3 reads CASSSDSSYEQYF. The CDR3, as DNA: TGTGCCAGCAGCTCAGACAGCTCCTACGAGCAGTACTTC.

This CDR3 is CASSQRTGGDYGYTF. The CDR3 DNA reads TGCGCCAGCAGCCAACGTACGGGAGGCGACTATGGCTACACCTTC. The chain recombines TRBV4-1 with TRBJ1-2; D gene unclear. The length of the CDR3 is 15 residues. The V gene lost 2 bases and the J gene lost 3 bases, with 13 bases spanning the gap. The V gene's germline CDR1 is MGHRA and CDR2 YSYEKL.

The rearrangement links TRBV19 to TRBJ2-1; 11 bases align to TRBD2. The CDR3 contains 15 residues. V shed 1 base, J shed 7 bases, and the junction held 3 bases outside the gene matches. Germline-derived CDR1 and CDR2 are LNHDA and SQIVND (reference sequence). The CDR3 reads CASSIAGTSGNEQFF. CDR3 coding DNA: TGTGCCAGTAGTATAGCGGGGACTAGCGGAAATGAGCAGTTCTTC.

Turning to this clone: One end of the junction varies from germline; a read error may be responsible. The chain combines TRBV29-1 with TRBJ1-4, with D maybe TRBD1 (6 bases). The CDR3 consists of 12 residues. Germline V gene lookup returns CDR1 SQVTM and CDR2 ANQGSEA. The CDR3 here is CSVEDRGRDTIF. CDR3 coding DNA: TGCAGCGTTGAAGATCGGGGCCGGGACACGATCTTT.

This chain links TRBV13 with TRBJ2-4, with D maybe TRBD1 (6 bases). The CDR3 has 19 amino acids. V was cut by 6 bases and J by 0 bases, with 24 bases left in between. Germline V gene data show CDR1 as PRHDT and CDR2 as FYEKMQ (reference sequence). CDR3 DNA sequence: TGTGCCAGCAGGCCCTACCTCCGAACAGGGAAACTAGCCAAAAACATTCAGTACTTC. It yields the protein CASRPYLRTGKLAKNIQYF.

The chain joins TRBV5-4 to TRBJ2-5, with 8 bases matching TRBD2. Germline loops: CDR1 SGHNT, CDR2 YYREEE (reference sequence). The length of the CDR3 is 13 residues. Trimming cost V 5 bases and J 5 bases; bases outside gene matches: 5. The DNA of the CDR3 is TGTGCCAGCAGGCCGGGGGGGACGGAGACCCAGTACTTC. Protein: CASRPGGTETQYF.

This chain uses TRBV6-2 or TRBV6-3 with TRBJ1-1; weak D call: TRBD1 (6 bases). This CDR3 is 13 amino acids long. The V end was cut by 2 bases, the J end by 5 bases, with 9 bases between. Germline CDR1 and CDR2: MNHEY and SVGEGT. For the CDR3, the DNA is TGTGCCAGCAGTTACGGCCAGGGGACTGAAGCTTTCTTT. Protein product: CASSYGQGTEAFF.

The chain is built from TRBV2 and TRBJ1-2; 12 bases fit TRBD1. The germline gives CDR1 SNHLY, CDR2 FYNNEI. CDR3 size: 17 residues. After removal of 10 bases from V and 0 bases from J, the junction contained 12 bases not matched to a gene. The CDR3 DNA reads TGTGCCACCGTGTCGGGGACAGGGGGCCGTTCTAACTATGGCTACACCTTC. It is translated as CATVSGTGGRSNYGYTF. The full variable domain, rest sourced from reference TRBV2 and TRBJ1-2, is EPEVTQTPSHQVTQMGQEVILRCVPISNHLYFYWYRQILGQKVEFLVSFYNNEISEKSEIFDDQFSVERPDGSNFTLKIRSTKLEDSAMYFCATVSGTGGRSNYGYTFGSGTRLTVV.

By share, this clone ranks as large (0.1 to 1%). DNA for the CDR3: TGTGCCACCAGCGGGGACAGCTACAATGAGCAGTTCTTC. Protein: CATSGDSYNEQFF. The chain is built from TRBV15 and TRBJ2-1; 7 nucleotides line up with TRBD1. The CDR3 extends over 13 amino acids. CDR1 and CDR2 (germline): LNHNV, YYDKDF (reference sequence). After removal of 5 bases from V and 3 bases from J, the junction contained 1 base not matched to a gene.

This clone was seen a single time. The chain carries TRBV12-3 or TRBV12-4 and TRBJ2-7, with D perhaps TRBD2 (6 bases). The CDR3 runs 13 residues. Trimming took off 6 bases at V and 3 bases at J, with 12 bases between the two ends. CDR3 amino acids: CASRPPGSYEQYF. The CDR3 DNA follows: TGTGCCAGCAGGCCCCCCGGGAGCTACGAGCAGTACTTC.

A word on this clone: This same CDR3 is encoded by further DNA sequences in the sample. The gene calls are TRBV19 and TRBJ1-1; D remains unclear. Germline V CDR1 and CDR2: LNHDA, SQIVND (reference sequence). This CDR3 is 12 amino acids long. Trimming removed 3 bases from V and 5 bases from J, with 7 bases in between. The CDR3 coding sequence is TGTGCCAGTAGTATTGAAGGGACTGAAGCTTTCTTT. This codes for CASSIEGTEAFF.

This clone was seen a single time. The rearrangement joins TRBV5-1 to TRBJ2-1; 8 bases are a match to TRBD2. This CDR3 comprises 15 residues. Germline V lookup: CDR1 SGHRS, CDR2 YFSETQ. V shed 2 bases, J shed 5 bases, and the junction held 6 bases outside the gene matches. CDR3 amino acids: CASSFSGIRNNEQFF. The CDR3 region has the DNA TGCGCCAGCAGCTTTAGCGGGATCCGCAACAATGAGCAGTTCTTC.

The rearrangement joins TRBV19 to TRBJ1-4, with D possibly matching TRBD1 (6 bases). The germline CDR1 and CDR2 sequences are LNHDA and SQIVND (reference sequence). The CDR3 has 14 amino acids. The V and J ends lost 7 bases and 3 bases respectively, with 12 bases between them. The CDR3 nucleotides read TGTGCCAGTACCCTACAGGGATCTAATGAAAAACTGTTTTTT. As protein: CASTLQGSNEKLFF.

The CDR3 DNA reads TGTGCCAGCAGCCTGGGAAGACAGACCCAAGAGACCCAGTACTTC. It is translated as CASSLGRQTQETQYF. The chain couples TRBV7-9 to TRBJ2-5, with D maybe TRBD1 (5 bases). Germline CDR1 reads SEHNR; CDR2 reads FQNEAQ (reference sequence). Trimming removed 5 bases from V and 1 base from J, with 14 bases in between. CDR3 length equals 15 residues.

The genes are TRBV19 and TRBJ2-1, with a tentative D call TRBD1 (5 bases). From germline, CDR1 is LNHDA and CDR2 SQIVND (reference sequence). This CDR3 is 13 amino acids long. V dropped 3 bases and J dropped 4 bases, with 7 bases sitting between them. The CDR3 region is CASSIDSYNEQFF. The DNA for the CDR3 is TGTGCCAGTAGTATCGACAGTTACAATGAGCAGTTCTTC.

The gene calls are TRBV24-1 and TRBJ2-3; D remains ambiguous. V was pared by 4 bases and J by 6 bases, with 10 bases between. CDR3 length: 13 amino acids. Germline CDR1 reads KGHDR; CDR2 reads SFDVKD. The chain's CDR3 is CATSDPRTDTQYF. The CDR3 nucleotides read TGTGCCACCAGTGACCCCCGGACCGATACGCAGTATTTT.

The J gene is TRBJ2-5, the V gene TRBV21-1; the tabulated D call, TRBD2, remains unverified against the DNA. TRBV21-1 is a listed pseudogene. The CDR3 runs to 13 residues. DNA of the CDR3: TGTGCCAGCAGCAAAGTGAGCCAAGAGACCCAGTACTTC. It is translated as CASSKVSQETQYF.

This chain connects TRBV5-1 to TRBJ2-1; TRBD1 aligns across 11 bases. Germline CDR1 and CDR2: SGHRS and YFSETQ. CDR3 length equals 16 residues. After removal of 4 bases from V and 1 base from J, the junction contained 4 bases not matched to a gene. The CDR3 DNA follows: TGCGCCAGCAGCGAAGGGACAGGGGGATCCTACAATGAGCAGTTCTTC. This gives the protein CASSEGTGGSYNEQFF.

This clone appeared once. The rearrangement joins TRBV24-1 to TRBJ1-5; D is unclear. From germline, CDR1 is KGHDR and CDR2 SFDVKD. The CDR3 is made up of 13 amino acids. V shed 6 bases and J shed 3 bases, with 8 bases lying between them. The CDR3 DNA is TGTGCCACCAGTCGGGCAGACAATCAGCCCCAGCATTTT. This codes for CATSRADNQPQHF.